These 8 T cell receptor beta chains originate from one sample sequenced in a study of blood T cells in healthy people across ages. Next came a second PCR, run for about 7 to 12 cycles, which used a sample-barcoded 5' primer along with a J-beta primer mix. One entry per CDR3 protein, called by TCRdb with MiXCR from the 5' RACE reads. The sample records about 760,000 distinct CDR3 sequences, 20% to 30% being singletons. The same specimen was also included in a second study, on T cells of mothers and their children.

The sample comprised blood. These receptors all come from a boy aged 5-17 years in good health.

The chain has TRBV7-2 and TRBJ2-3, with D possibly matching TRBD2 (6 bases). CDR1 is SGHTA and CDR2 is FQGNSA in the germline V gene. The CDR3 consists of 14 residues. V lost 5 bases, J lost 0 bases, and 9 bases lay in between. CDR3 in DNA: TGTGCCAGCAGCGGGACTTTTAGCACAGATACGCAGTATTTT. Protein: CASSGTFSTDTQYF.

This clonotype appeared a few times. This chain uses TRBV6-5 with TRBJ2-5; 9 nucleotides match TRBD1. TRBJ2-7 explains the end of the DNA better; the J call may be wrong. Germline V gives CDR1 MNHEY, CDR2 SVGAGI. CDR3 length equals 14 residues. For the CDR3, the DNA is TGTGCCAGCAGACAACTCGGGACAGGGATCGAGCAGTACTTC. It yields the protein CASRQLGTGIEQYF.

The chain employs TRBV3-1 and TRBJ1-4, with a tentative D call TRBD1 (5 bases). Germline V gene data show CDR1 as LGHDT and CDR2 as YNNKEL (reference sequence). There are 13 residues in the CDR3. Trimming pared 1 base from V and 8 bases from J, leaving 8 bases between. This CDR3 reads CASSQGWGEKLFF. CDR3 nucleotides: TGTGCCAGCAGCCAAGGATGGGGCGAAAAACTGTTTTTT.

V usage is TRBV29-1 and J usage is TRBJ2-5; TRBD1 might be the D (6 bases). The CDR3 runs to 17 residues. Trimming stripped 3 bases from V and 7 bases from J, with 27 bases between. The germline CDR1 and CDR2 sequences are SQVTM and ANQGSEA. The chain's CDR3 is CSVESLTGFWIKGTQYF. CDR3 bases: TGCAGCGTTGAGTCGTTAACAGGGTTTTGGATTAAAGGGACCCAGTACTTC.

There are a few counts of this clonotype. The chain combines TRBV7-8 with TRBJ2-7; no clear D. This CDR3 spans 13 amino acids. CDR1 is SGHVS, CDR2 FQNEAQ, per germline. The V and J ends lost 0 bases and 4 bases respectively, with 7 bases between them. CDR3 nucleotides: TGTGCCAGCAGCTTAGCGACACATTACGAGCAGTACTTC. This codes for CASSLATHYEQYF.

This clonotype was seen more than once but under ten times. The rearrangement joins TRBV28 to TRBJ2-7; TRBD1 is a possible D gene (5 bases). The ends were cut back, 8 bases at V and 0 bases at J, with 14 bases in the middle. The CDR3 sequence is 14 residues long. Per the germline V gene, CDR1 is MDHEN and CDR2 is SYDVKM. The CDR3 protein is CASASTANSYEQYF. DNA for the CDR3: TGTGCCAGCGCCTCGACAGCTAACTCCTACGAGCAGTACTTC.

This sequence joins TRBV7-2 and TRBJ2-5; weak D call: TRBD1 (5 bases). Germline V gene sequence: CDR1 SGHTA, CDR2 FQGNSA. CDR3 length equals 15 residues. Trimming cost V 1 base and J 7 bases, with 16 bases left between them. DNA of the CDR3: TGTGCCAGCAGCTTAGAGGTCCCAGAAAGGGGGACCCAGTACTTC. Translating it yields CASSLEVPERGTQYF.

The chain is built from TRBV7-3 and TRBJ2-1, with D unclear. Germline lookup yields CDR1 SGHTA and CDR2 FQGTGA. The CDR3 runs 17 residues. V dropped 5 bases and J dropped 1 base, with 18 bases sitting between them. This CDR3 is CASSPRYSLSSYNEQFF. For the CDR3, the DNA is TGTGCCAGCAGCCCTCGGTACAGCCTATCATCCTACAATGAGCAGTTCTTC.